In this sample, the clone carrying this T cell receptor beta chain turned up many times. What it recognizes is unknown. TCRdb ran MiXCR on the reads and lists one entry per CDR3 protein. Altogether 300,000 to 400,000 distinct CDR3 sequences are present, roughly 20% being singletons, with the ten largest covering around 8.6%. The data belong to a study of T cell repertoires in cytomegalovirus infection. About the study: Indicated by public TCR beta signatures were CMV infection and matching HLA type. The study's findings and limits: CMV carriers with the relevant HLA were identified by cumulative public TCR beta family frequency. Clonotypes of TCR beta that were HLA-C-restricted and CMV-specific dominated the ex vivo response.

This sequence was found in a human donor in good health (CMV status not recorded). Some clones in this sample may be carry-over from other donors' samples. The source material was PBMCs.

Here the CDR3 reads CASNSRTSGRYEQYF. The CDR3 coding sequence is TGTGCCAGCAATTCCCGGACTAGCGGGAGGTACGAGCAGTACTTC. The chain links TRBV6-2 or TRBV6-3 to TRBJ2-7, with 14 bases aligning to TRBD2. V trimming: 7 bases; J trimming: 4 bases; junction bases outside the gene matches: 6. The germline CDR1 and CDR2 sequences are MNHEY and SVGEGT. The CDR3 runs to 15 residues.